What follows are 13 T cell receptor beta chains derived from one specimen sequenced in a study. TCRdb redid the calling of the 5' RACE reads with MiXCR, one entry per CDR3 protein. The sample has about 41,000 distinct CDR3 sequences, less than 30% seen once. Source material: memory CD4+ T cells sorted from a lymph node. As for subset: memory CD4+ T cells, CD4+CD45RO+CD25-. The receptor source for this set is a female donor with breast cancer.

The chain links TRBV20-1 to TRBJ2-3; the D is unclear. The V end was cut by 6 bases, the J end by 1 base, with 17 bases between. Per the germline V gene, CDR1 is DFQATT and CDR2 is SNEGSKA (reference sequence). The CDR3 runs 15 residues. The CDR3 nucleotides are TGCAGTGCCATCGGGCTTCCTGGGCGCACAGATACGCAGTATTTT. Amino acids: CSAIGLPGRTDTQYF.

Regarding this clonotype: Compared with germline, one end of the junction differs, possibly owing to a read error. This chain uses TRBV3-1 with TRBJ1-6; TRBD1 might be the D (6 bases). The CDR3 is 14 residues long. Germline CDR1 and CDR2: LGHDT and YNNKEL (reference sequence). The chain's CDR3 is CASSPTGFYSPLHF. The CDR3 nucleotides read TGTGCCAGCAGCCCGACAGGTTTTTATTCTCCCCTCCACTTT. Drawing the rest from reference TRBV3-1 and TRBJ1-6, the complete variable domain is DTAVSQTPKYLVTQMGNDKSIKCEQNLGHDTMYWYKQDSKKFLKIMFSYNNKELIINETVPNRFSPKSPDKAHLNLHINSLELGDSAVYFCASSPTGFYSPLHFGNGTRLTVT.

The J gene is TRBJ2-1, the V gene TRBV6-2 or TRBV6-3; D is possibly TRBD1 (6 bases). Germline CDR1 and CDR2: MNHEY and SVGEGT. The CDR3 contains 15 residues. The V end was cut by 2 bases, the J end by 1 base, with 9 bases between. The CDR3 is CASSYMDSSYNEQFF. CDR3 bases: TGTGCCAGCAGTTACATGGACAGTTCCTACAATGAGCAGTTCTTC.

About this clonotype: A read error may produce the germline difference seen at one junction end. The chain links TRBV12-3 or TRBV12-4 to TRBJ1-5; D not resolved. The CDR3 runs 15 residues. This chain's CDR3 is CASGLRPGGDQPQHF. The CDR3 DNA sequence: TGTGCCAGCGGTTTAAGGCCCGGCGGTGATCAGCCCCAGCATTTT.

This clonotype was found a few times. The V gene is TRBV4-1, the J gene TRBJ2-7; D is perhaps TRBD1 (5 bases). Looked up from germline, CDR1 is MGHRA and CDR2 is YSYEKL. The CDR3 is 14 amino acids. The V gene lost 1 base and the J gene lost 2 bases, with 9 bases spanning the gap. CDR3 amino acids: CASSQVQEPYEQYF. The DNA of the CDR3 is TGCGCCAGCAGCCAAGTACAGGAGCCCTACGAGCAGTACTTC.

The chain is built from TRBV12-3 or TRBV12-4 and TRBJ2-5, with unresolved D. With 4 bases removed from V and 5 bases from J, the gap between germline ends came to 11 bases. The CDR3 spans 13 residues. The CDR3: CASSYAVGETQYF. The CDR3 nucleotides read TGTGCCAGCAGTTACGCGGTAGGGGAGACCCAGTACTTC.

For the CDR3, the DNA is TGTGCCAGCAGTTACTCCAAGACTAGCGATCAACACTACAATGAGCAGTTCTTC. Encoded protein: CASSYSKTSDQHYNEQFF. The chain has TRBV6-2 or TRBV6-3 and TRBJ2-1; TRBD2 matches at 8 bases. CDR3 length: 18 residues. CDR1 and CDR2 (germline): MNHEY, SVGEGT. After removal of 0 bases from V and 3 bases from J, the junction contained 10 bases not matched to a gene.

This clonotype has only a few counts. This CDR3 reads CASSLIGGYSYEQYF. As DNA, the CDR3 is TGTGCCAGCAGCTTAATCGGGGGATACTCCTACGAGCAGTACTTC. The chain combines TRBV11-2 with TRBJ2-7; D is possibly TRBD2 (6 bases). The CDR3 covers 15 residues. The V and J ends lost 2 bases and 0 bases respectively, with 11 bases between them. Germline V gene sequence: CDR1 SGHAT, CDR2 FQNNGV. Full variable domain (remainder filled in from reference TRBV11-2 and TRBJ2-7): EAGVAQSPRYKIIEKRQSVAFWCNPISGHATLYWYQQILGQGPKLLIQFQNNGVVDDSQLPKDRFSAERLKGVDSTLKIQPAKLEDSAVYLCASSLIGGYSYEQYFGPGTRLTVT.

The chain employs TRBV4-2 and TRBJ2-5; D not certain. Germline V CDR1 and CDR2: LGHNA, YNFKEQ. With 0 bases removed from V and 5 bases from J, the gap between germline ends came to 10 bases. CDR3 length: 14 amino acids. CDR3 bases: TGTGCCAGCAGCCAAGACTCGGCGCGGGAGACCCAGTACTTC. Protein sequence: CASSQDSARETQYF.

This clonotype has just a few counts. This chain uses TRBV5-1 with TRBJ2-5, with D possibly being TRBD1 (6 bases). Germline V lookup: CDR1 SGHRS, CDR2 YFSETQ. The V end lost 2 bases, the J end lost 3 bases, and 8 bases lay between the germline ends. The CDR3 runs to 13 residues. CDR3 DNA: TGCGCCAGCAGCTTAGGGGGAGAAGAGACCCAGTACTTC. It codes for CASSLGGEETQYF.

There are a few counts of this clonotype. The chain combines TRBV20-1 with TRBJ1-1; 11 bases align to TRBD1. The CDR3 is 13 amino acids. The germline V gene encodes CDR1 DFQATT and CDR2 SNEGSKA (reference sequence). J was trimmed by 11 bases and V by 4 bases; bases with no gene match: 9. The CDR3 loop is CSAKGQGVRGAFF. The CDR3 bases are TGCAGTGCTAAGGGACAGGGGGTTAGAGGGGCTTTCTTT.

This chain connects TRBV20-1 to TRBJ1-1; D is unresolved. V dropped 2 bases and J dropped 5 bases, with 18 bases sitting between them. Germline V gene data show CDR1 as DFQATT and CDR2 as SNEGSKA (reference sequence). CDR3 size: 15 residues. In DNA, the CDR3 is TGCAGTGCTAGATCCCTGGAAGTGTCTGAAACTGAAGCTTTCTTT. The encoded protein is CSARSLEVSETEAFF.

This clonotype was seen many times. The chain employs TRBV29-1 and TRBJ1-2; perhaps TRBD1 as D (5 bases). V was cut by 4 bases and J by 7 bases, with 10 bases left in between. Germline loops: CDR1 SQVTM, CDR2 ANQGSEA. CDR3 length: 11 residues. The CDR3 loop is CSVADSGGYTF. CDR3 in DNA: TGCAGCGTTGCAGACAGCGGTGGCTACACCTTC.